Listed here is a single TCR beta chain. The target antigen is unknown. This sample was taken from a study of cytomegalovirus exposure and HLA in healthy donors. Whole-study results and caveats: Relative to equally common others, HLA-associated TCR beta chains showed greater clonal expansion in a later analysis.

Per germline, CDR1 SGHDT and CDR2 YYEEEE. V shed 3 bases, J shed 1 base, and the junction held 1 base outside the gene matches. This CDR3 has 14 residues. A multiplex PCR was run with 60 Vbeta primers and 13 Jbeta primers. Repertoires were generated with immunoSEQ multiplex PCR, while TCRdb's copy carries only in-frame clones and drops some. The sample lists 95,000 to 150,000 clones, 55% to 75% occurring once. This chain links TRBV5-6 with TRBJ2-3, with 8 nucleotides matching TRBD1. Sequencing was carried out using PBMCs. The source of this sequence is a man aged 30-40 years in good health and CMV-seronegative. The CDR3 bases are TGTGCCAGCAGCTCCAGGGGGCGCACAGATACGCAGTATTTT. Residues: CASSSRGRTDTQYF.